This T cell receptor (beta chain) was identified during a study of beta chain features in type 1 diabetes. The germline gives CDR1 SGHNT, CDR2 YYREEE (reference sequence). V lost 3 bases to trimming and J lost 7 bases; unmatched junction nucleotides: 6. The CDR3 totals 14 residues. cDNA synthesis used the whole RNA isolate, giving expressed TCRB sequences. Sequenced naive, central memory and regulatory T cell samples produced an average of around 3.8 million reads. Sequenced by immunoSEQ multiplex PCR; TCRdb stores in-frame clones only, minus some. The sample has roughly 300,000 clones, 14% seen once.

The rearrangement joins TRBV5-4 to TRBJ1-4; 7 positions agree with TRBD1. The sequenced sample consisted of central memory CD4+ T cells from blood. The clonotype was recovered from a young man in good health. This CDR3 reads CASSSQGEVEKLFF. In DNA, the CDR3 is TGTGCCAGCAGCTCGCAGGGGGAGGTTGAAAAACTGTTTTTT.